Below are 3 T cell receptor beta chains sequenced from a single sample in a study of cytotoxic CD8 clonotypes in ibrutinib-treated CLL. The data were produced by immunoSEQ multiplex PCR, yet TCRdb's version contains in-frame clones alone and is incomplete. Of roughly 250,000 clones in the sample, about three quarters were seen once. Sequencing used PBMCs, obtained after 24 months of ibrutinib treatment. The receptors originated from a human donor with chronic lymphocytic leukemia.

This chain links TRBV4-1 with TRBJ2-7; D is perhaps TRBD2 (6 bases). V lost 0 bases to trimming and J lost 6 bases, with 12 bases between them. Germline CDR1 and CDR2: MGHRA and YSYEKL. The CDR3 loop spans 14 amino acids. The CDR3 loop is CASSQDWAGGEQYF. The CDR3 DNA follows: TGCGCCAGCAGCCAAGATTGGGCCGGGGGCGAGCAGTACTTC.

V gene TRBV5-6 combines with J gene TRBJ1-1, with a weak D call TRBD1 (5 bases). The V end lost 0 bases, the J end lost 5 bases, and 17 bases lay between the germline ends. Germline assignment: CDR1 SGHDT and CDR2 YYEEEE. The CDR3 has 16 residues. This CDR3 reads CASSLEVGGVDTEAFF. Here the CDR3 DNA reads TGTGCCAGCAGCTTGGAAGTGGGAGGGGTGGATACTGAAGCTTTCTTT.

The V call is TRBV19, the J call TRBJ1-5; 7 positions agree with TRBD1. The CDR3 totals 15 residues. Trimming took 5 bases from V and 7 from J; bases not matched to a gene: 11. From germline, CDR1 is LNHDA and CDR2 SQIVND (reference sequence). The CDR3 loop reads CASSRTTGEQQPQHF. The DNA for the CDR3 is TGTGCCAGTAGTCGGACCACAGGGGAGCAGCAGCCCCAGCATTTT.